A selection of T cell receptor beta chains follows, all from one sample in a study of T-cell reconstitution after alpha-beta-depleted transplantation in children. TCRdb fed the PCR reads into MiXCR, producing one record per CDR3 protein. The table lists nearly 400,000 distinct CDR3 sequences, around 20% of them singletons, with around 4% in the top ten. The starting material was PBMCs from the stem cell graft donor, obtained from the stem cell graft. All receptors come from a human donor who donated a stem cell graft to a child with acute myeloid leukemia. Each CDR3 is given without its conserved first and last residue.

TRBV6-2/TRBV6-3	ASRTTGYEETQY
TRBV5-1	ASSLANSLTGELF
TRBV12-5	ASAPRMETQY
TRBV7-3	ASSATGMSTDTQY
TRBV27	ASRDFKRDSYNEQF
TRBV9	ASSPRGAGVTDTQY
TRBV20-1	SASLAGDTQY
TRBV13	ASSRGRRSSYNEQF
TRBV9	ASSVEGWDTEAF
TRBV10-2	ASTILVTSVNTGELF
TRBV19	ASSSSITHETQY
TRBV20-1	SAIRGGNQPQH
TRBV12-3/TRBV12-4	ASSLGTKYLYEQY
TRBV12-3/TRBV12-4	ASSWGRRDRTGSSS
TRBV4-2	ASSPGPQHGTEAF
TRBV5-4	ASSFDRNSYNEQF
TRBV15	ATSTAGLYEQY
TRBV20-1	SARGASGRASGELF
TRBV12-3/TRBV12-4	ASSSMGFGSPRNTDTQY
TRBV12-3/TRBV12-4	ASSRLTGSSYEQY
TRBV15	ATSPLGQGTSTDTQY
TRBV3-1	ASSQERFGRGSTDTQY
TRBV5-1	ASSLAGGEGETQY
TRBV12-3/TRBV12-4	ASSLNGYQETQY
TRBV6-2/TRBV6-3	AAGRGSYEQY
TRBV3-1	ASSQDPTSTDTQY
TRBV7-3	ASSLRGISTDTQY
TRBV6-5	ASSYSIKSYNSPLH
TRBV28	ASSLRQRNYGYT
TRBV6-4	ASSDGWGRGSYNEQF
TRBV7-2	ASSLPSGIRNEQY
TRBV5-1	ASSLDSSNYEQY
TRBV12-3/TRBV12-4	ASSPIGTLYEQY
TRBV27	ASWTSGSSKNIQY
TRBV20-1	SATTGTWDEQY
TRBV5-1	ASNGFVGEQY
TRBV10-3	AISVAGELNEQF
TRBV7-8	ASSPNSGSRETQY
TRBV12-3/TRBV12-4	ASSLSFGRGTDNEQF
TRBV5-1	ASRNLEPQH
TRBV20-1	SARDKVAGAAYEQY
TRBV15	ATSTPGWRIEKNEQF
TRBV29-1	SVVAGATDTQY
TRBV12-3/TRBV12-4	ASSPGDRGPQPQH
TRBV11-3	ASSLWNRQREGPNEQF
TRBV20-1	SAQKPGIDTQY
TRBV20-1	SAREPSYEQY
TRBV25-1	ASRQGENSPLH
TRBV12-3/TRBV12-4	ASSFRRPGPYEQY
TRBV4-3	ASQGGISSTDTQY
TRBV7-9	ASSKQGTGEQY
TRBV4-2	ASRPAKGESYEQY
TRBV20-1	SARGSGGPWNEQF
TRBV28	ASSLQYGTGGGGELF
TRBV2	ASSGTSGSMYEQF
TRBV27	ASTTGWQETQY
TRBV27	ASSHLAGGLTDTQY
TRBV12-3/TRBV12-4	ASSLGRAPYNEQF
TRBV5-1	ASSFDGSNEKLF
TRBV20-1	SAQLAGLGNEQF